The source of this T cell receptor beta chain is a study of blood T cell repertoires in COVID-19. Using immunoSEQ multiplex PCR, the repertoire was profiled, and TCRdb retains in-frame clones only, with some absent. The sample comprises fewer than 85,000 clones, approximately 83% of which are singletons, and roughly 4% rests with the top ten. The CDR3 loop spans 16 amino acids. Trimming took off 5 bases at V and 1 base at J, with 16 bases between the two ends. Per germline, CDR1 MNHEY and CDR2 SMNVEV (reference sequence). The TCR comes from a woman aged 55-70 years with acute or convalescent COVID-19. Material: peripheral blood. The chain joins TRBV27 to TRBJ2-3, with D unclear. CDR3 DNA: TGTGCCAGCAGTCCGCCCCACCGGAGCCGCACAGATACGCAGTATTTT. It translates to CASSPPHRSRTDTQYF.